This TCR beta chain was captured by sequencing in a study of glioma-infiltrating T cells after dendritic cell vaccination. Study results and limitations: Higher pretreatment TIL content predicted longer progression-free time and survival.

V trimming: 1 base; J trimming: 3 bases; junction bases outside the gene matches: 5. The CDR3 totals 15 residues. CDR1 SGHNT and CDR2 YENEEA come from the germline V gene. Input was 2 to 2.5 ug genomic DNA, or all available if less. Sequenced by immunoSEQ multiplex PCR; TCRdb stores in-frame clones only, minus some. The sample has 65,000 to 80,000 clones; roughly 87% are singletons. As regards this clone: What it recognizes is unknown.

The sample's time point: after dendritic cell vaccination, including at tumor progression/relapse. Fresh-frozen tumor tissue and more than two years of survival data were available for all. All glioblastoma patients lacked an isocitrate dehydrogenase mutation. This specimen consisted of blood, obtained after dendritic cell vaccination. The chain carries TRBV11-3 and TRBJ1-2; 7 bases are a match to TRBD1. The clonotype comes from a human donor with glioblastoma. CDR3 sequence: CASSLGQGDHYGYTF. DNA of the CDR3: TGTGCCAGCAGCTTAGGTCAGGGGGACCACTATGGCTACACCTTC.